The clone carrying this TCR beta chain was seen ten or more times. Its antigen is still unknown. Trimming removed 6 bases from V and 4 bases from J; junction bases left unmatched: 4. This CDR3 has 14 residues. CDR1 is SNHLY, CDR2 FYNNEI, per germline. This record belongs to a study of regulatory T cells in long-lasting Graves disease. Time point given: newly diagnosed GD, antithyroid drugs for less than 3 months. PBMCs provided the RNA from which the TCR library was made. Study-level results: Public clonotype sharing was higher in persistent than newly diagnosed patients. Persistent Graves' cases showed lower TCR diversity than newly diagnosed cases. When disease was persistent, TRBV28, TRBJ1-2 and TRBJ2-5 were the favored segments.

For TCR beta, libraries came from iRepertoire HTBI primers and Arm-PCR of CDR3 regions. From the multiplex PCR reads, TCRdb called clonotypes with MiXCR, one entry per CDR3 protein. The sample lists about 560,000 distinct CDR3 sequences, about 16% occurring once. A further study also used this sample, focusing on T cells in Graves' hyperthyroidism and ophthalmopathy.

This chain links TRBV2 with TRBJ1-1, with 11 positions matching TRBD1. The TCR was taken from a man between 18 and 29 years old with Graves disease. This specimen was peripheral blood mononuclear cells (PBMCs), taken at new diagnosis, from a patient treated with antithyroid drugs. CDR3 in amino acids: CASRAGTGGTEAFF. In DNA form, the CDR3 reads TGTGCCAGCAGGGCGGGGACAGGGGGCACTGAAGCTTTCTTT.